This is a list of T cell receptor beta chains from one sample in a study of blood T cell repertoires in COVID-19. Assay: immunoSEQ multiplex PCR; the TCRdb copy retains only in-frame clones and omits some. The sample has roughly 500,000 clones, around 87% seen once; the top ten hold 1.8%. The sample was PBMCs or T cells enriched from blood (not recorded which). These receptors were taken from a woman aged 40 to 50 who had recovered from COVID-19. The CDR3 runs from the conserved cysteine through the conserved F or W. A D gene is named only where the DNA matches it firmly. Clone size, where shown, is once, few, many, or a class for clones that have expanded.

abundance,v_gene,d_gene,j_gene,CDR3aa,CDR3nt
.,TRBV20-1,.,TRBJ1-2,CSASGTEGNYGYTF,TGCAGTGCTAGTGGGACGGAGGGAAACTATGGCTACACCTTC
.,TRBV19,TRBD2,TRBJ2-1,CASSISAGRSHEQFF,TGTGCCAGTAGTATCTCAGCGGGGAGGTCCCATGAGCAGTTCTTC
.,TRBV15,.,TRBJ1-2,CATSRDGRQGEDYGYTF,TGTGCCACCAGCAGAGATGGAAGGCAGGGCGAAGACTATGGCTACACCTTC
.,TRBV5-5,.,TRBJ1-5,CASSLRRGGPQHF,TGTGCCAGCAGCCTGAGGAGGGGGGGGCCCCAGCATTTT
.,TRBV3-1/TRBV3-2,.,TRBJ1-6,CASSQQSGANSPLHF,TGTGCCAGCAGCCAACAGTCAGGGGCGAATTCACCCCTCCACTTT
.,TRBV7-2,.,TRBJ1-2,CASSATGLYNYGYTF,TGTGCCAGCAGCGCTACAGGGTTATATAACTATGGCTACACCTTC
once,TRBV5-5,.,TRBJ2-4,CASSGSLAKNIQYF,TGTGCCAGCAGCGGGAGTCTAGCCAAAAACATTCAGTACTTC
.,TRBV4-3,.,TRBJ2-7,CASSRTRSYEQYF,TGCGCCAGCAGCCGCACCCGGAGCTACGAGCAGTACTTC
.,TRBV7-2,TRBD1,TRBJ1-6,CASGGQGSPLHF,TGTGCCAGCGGGGGACAGGGGTCACCCCTCCACTTT
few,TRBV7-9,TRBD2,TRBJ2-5,CASSSLAGAETQYF,TGTGCCAGCAGCTCACTAGCGGGAGCGGAGACCCAGTACTTC
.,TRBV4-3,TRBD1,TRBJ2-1,CASSHPGQGYEQFF,TGCGCCAGCAGCCACCCGGGACAGGGGTATGAGCAGTTCTTC
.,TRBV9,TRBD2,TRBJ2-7,CASSVRAGVGVQYF,TGTGCCAGCAGCGTTAGAGCGGGAGTAGGTGTGCAGTACTTC
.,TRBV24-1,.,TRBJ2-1,CATSDSPPQVSYNEQFF,TGTGCCACCAGTGATTCTCCCCCCCAGGTCTCCTACAATGAGCAGTTCTTC
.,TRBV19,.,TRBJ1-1,CASSPPGRVGTEAFF,TGTGCCAGTAGTCCGCCGGGGAGGGTTGGGACTGAAGCTTTCTTT
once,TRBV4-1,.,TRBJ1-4,CASSLGPRDSSKLFF,TGCGCCAGCAGCCTTGGACCCAGGGATTCGTCGAAACTGTTTTTT
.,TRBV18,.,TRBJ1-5,CASSESGQNQPQHF,TGTGCCAGCTCAGAAAGCGGGCAGAATCAGCCCCAGCATTTT
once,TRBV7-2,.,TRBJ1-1,CASSLVWGRDEAFF,TGTGCCAGCAGCTTAGTATGGGGGAGGGACGAAGCTTTCTTT
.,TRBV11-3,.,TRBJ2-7,CASRAKGVYWEQYF,TGTGCCAGCAGGGCGAAGGGAGTCTACTGGGAGCAGTACTTC
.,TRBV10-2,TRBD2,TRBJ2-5,CASSAQGAGIKETQYF,TGCGCCAGCAGCGCCCAGGGAGCGGGGATTAAAGAGACCCAGTACTTC
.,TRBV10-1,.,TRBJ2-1,CASSGLSSYNEQFF,TGCGCCAGCAGTGGACTTAGCTCCTACAATGAGCAGTTCTTC
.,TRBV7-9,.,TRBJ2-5,CASSLGGGETQYF,TGTGCCAGCAGCTTAGGTGGAGGAGAGACCCAGTACTTC
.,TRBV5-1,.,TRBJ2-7,CASGGSISSYEQYF,TGCGCCAGTGGGGGGAGCATTAGCTCCTACGAGCAGTACTTC
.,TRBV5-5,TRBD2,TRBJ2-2,CASSGGLARSNTGELFF,TGTGCCAGCAGCGGGGGACTAGCGAGATCGAACACCGGGGAGCTGTTTTTT
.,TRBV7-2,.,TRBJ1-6,CASSWMKLAGNSPLHF,TGTGCCAGCAGCTGGATGAAACTCGCGGGGAATTCACCCCTCCACTTT
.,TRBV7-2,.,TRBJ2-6,CASSSEGSSGANVLTF,TGTGCCAGCAGCTCTGAGGGAAGTTCTGGGGCCAACGTCCTGACTTTC
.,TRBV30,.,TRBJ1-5,CAWSAYNNQPQHF,TGTGCCTGGAGTGCCTATAACAATCAGCCCCAGCATTTT
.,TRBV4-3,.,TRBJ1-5,CASSQDRAIAGPQHF,TGCGCCAGCAGCCAAGATAGGGCCATAGCGGGGCCCCAGCATTTT
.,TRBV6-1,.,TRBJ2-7,CASSESGAYEQYF,TGTGCCAGCAGTGAGTCAGGGGCCTACGAGCAGTACTTC
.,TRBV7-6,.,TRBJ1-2,CASSLGGGRSYGYTF,TGTGCCAGCAGCTTAGGGGGGGGAAGAAGCTATGGCTACACCTTC
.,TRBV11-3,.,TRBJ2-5,CASSPATPSAQETQYF,TGTGCCAGCAGCCCCGCAACCCCCAGCGCCCAAGAGACCCAGTACTTC
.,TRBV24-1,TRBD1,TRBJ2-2,CATSDSGQGTGELFF,TGTGCCACCAGTGATTCGGGACAGGGCACCGGGGAGCTGTTTTTT